The 19 T cell receptor beta chains below come from one sample, sequenced in a study of prognosis after radiotherapy for stage I lung cancer. TCR beta CDR3 was amplified from genomic DNA by two-round multiplex PCR. The use of primers specific to each TRBV and TRBJ gene characterized first-round PCR. TCRdb recomputed calls from the multiplex PCR reads with MiXCR, one row per CDR3 protein. The sample has about 15,000 distinct CDR3 sequences; around 29% are singletons. The source material was PBMCs, sampled before or after stereotactic body radiation therapy (not recorded which). Every receptor here comes from a donor over 45 with non-small cell lung cancer.

Concerning this clonotype itself: A much larger clone sits a single nucleotide away, making a read error possible. The chain employs TRBV19 and TRBJ2-2, with 8 bases matching TRBD1. Germline V gives CDR1 LNHDA, CDR2 SQIVND (reference sequence). The CDR3 covers 15 residues. Written as DNA, the CDR3 is TGTGCCAGTAGTATAACAGGGGGGAACACCGGGCAGCTGTTTTTT. This encodes CASSITGGNTGQLFF.

This clonotype is classed as medium-sized. The chain has TRBV3-1 and TRBJ1-4, with 7 bases fitting TRBD1. V gave up 5 bases and J gave up 11 bases; unmatched junction bases: 8. This CDR3 comprises 13 residues. The germline V gene has CDR1 LGHDT and CDR2 YNNKEL (reference sequence). CDR3 sequence: CASSAQGFGKLFF. The CDR3 DNA is TGTGCCAGCAGCGCACAGGGGTTTGGTAAACTGTTTTTT.

Many counts were recorded for this clonotype. The chain joins TRBV7-7 to TRBJ2-7; D unclear. CDR3 length: 13 residues. V dropped 2 bases and J dropped 3 bases, with 8 bases sitting between them. Germline V CDR1 and CDR2: SSHAT, FNYEAQ (reference sequence). The CDR3 here is CASSLWENYEQYF. CDR3 in DNA: TGTGCCAGCAGCTTATGGGAAAACTACGAGCAGTACTTC. Variable domain in full (rest from reference TRBV7-7 and TRBJ2-7): GAGVSQSPRYKVTKRGQDVTLRCDPISSHATLYWYQQALGQGPEFLTYFNYEAQPDKSGLPSDRFSAERPEGSISTLTIQRTEQRDSAMYRCASSLWENYEQYFGPGTRLTVT.

In its sample, this clonotype ranks as medium-sized. The V gene is TRBV27, the J gene TRBJ2-3, with 10 bases that match TRBD2. The J segment lost 0 bases and the V segment lost 8 bases, leaving 14 bases of the junction unmatched. The CDR3 has 18 amino acids. Germline lookup yields CDR1 MNHEY and CDR2 SMNVEV (reference sequence). The CDR3 bases are TGTGCCAGCGCCCTGGGGCTAGCGGGGGTAACTAGCACAGATACGCAGTATTTT. This encodes CASALGLAGVTSTDTQYF.

This clonotype was seen at least ten times. This chain joins TRBV7-9 and TRBJ2-1, with 10 bases matching TRBD2. The CDR3 has 15 residues. Germline assignment: CDR1 SEHNR and CDR2 FQNEAQ (reference sequence). V shed 4 bases and J 4 bases; nucleotides not matched to a gene: 4. CDR3 residues: CASSSLAGAYNEQFF. In DNA, the CDR3 is TGTGCCAGCAGCTCTCTAGCGGGGGCTTACAATGAGCAGTTCTTC. Looking up the rest from reference TRBV7-9 and TRBJ2-1 gives the full variable domain: DTGVSQNPRHKITKRGQNVTFRCDPISEHNRLYWYRQTLGQGPEFLTYFQNEAQLEKSRLLSDRFSAERPKGSFSTLEIQRTEQGDSAMYLCASSSLAGAYNEQFFGPGTRLTVL.

This clonotype has ten or more counts. The chain links TRBV6-1 to TRBJ2-3, with D hard to call. Trimming took 4 bases from V and 3 from J, leaving 8 bases between them. This CDR3 has 13 residues. In germline, CDR1 is MNHNS, CDR2 SASEGT. The CDR3 coding sequence is TGTGCCAGCAGTGTCCAGGAGACAGATACGCAGTATTTT. This translates into CASSVQETDTQYF.

As concerns this clonotype: Given the absence of the conserved phenylalanine or tryptophan at the CDR3 end, a read error is likely. The chain has TRBV10-3 and TRBJ2-1; D is tentatively TRBD1 or TRBD2 (5 bases each). Per germline, CDR1 ENHRY and CDR2 SYGVKD. The CDR3 sequence is 16 residues long. The V end was cut by 5 bases, the J end by 6 bases, with 20 bases between. As DNA, the CDR3 is TGTGCCATCAGTTCGGGGCTAGCCCTCGAGTCCAATGAGCAGTTCGTC. This translates into CAISSGLALESNEQFV.

The count of this clonotype is one. J is TRBJ2-1 and V is TRBV19, with TRBD1 matching over 10 bases. CDR3 length: 15 amino acids. Germline V gives CDR1 LNHDA, CDR2 SQIVND (reference sequence). V lost 5 bases and J lost 5; bases outside the gene matches: 6. The CDR3 sequence: CASSRGQGRDNEQFF. Written as DNA, the CDR3 is TGTGCCAGTAGTCGGGGACAGGGGCGGGACAATGAGCAGTTCTTC.

At least ten counts were recorded for this clonotype. The chain joins TRBV4-3 to TRBJ2-3; TRBD2 matches 10 bases. V lost 3 bases to trimming and J lost 1 base; unmatched junction nucleotides: 7. The CDR3 contains 17 residues. Germline values: CDR1 LGHNA, CDR2 YSLEER. CDR3 nucleotides: TGCGCCAGCAGCCAGGAAGCGGGAGGGCCGGGCACAGATACGCAGTATTTT. This gives the protein CASSQEAGGPGTDTQYF.

In this sample, this clonotype turned up many times. The chain is built from TRBV20-1 and TRBJ2-7, with D possibly called TRBD1 or TRBD2 (5 bases each). V gave up 6 bases and J gave up 2 bases, with 17 bases separating them. In germline, CDR1 is DFQATT, CDR2 SNEGSKA (reference sequence). The CDR3 extends over 14 amino acids. CDR3 nucleotide sequence: TGCAGTGCCCTAGGGACCGTAGATCCCTACGAGCAGTACTTC. Protein sequence: CSALGTVDPYEQYF.

A remark on this clonotype: Relative to the germline gene, one junction end is altered; a read error may explain this. The rearrangement uses TRBV6-1 and TRBJ2-7; D gene ambiguous. Germline V gives CDR1 MNHNS, CDR2 SASEGT. The CDR3 sequence is 14 residues long. CDR3 amino acids: CASRDIGISYEHYF. Here the CDR3 DNA reads TGTGCCAGCAGGGATATAGGGATATCCTACGAGCACTACTTC.

The V call is TRBV24-1, the J call TRBJ2-1; TRBD2 might be the D (5 bases). Germline lookup yields CDR1 KGHDR and CDR2 SFDVKD. The V gene lost 3 bases and the J gene lost 7 bases, with 15 bases spanning the gap. The CDR3 runs 15 residues. The CDR3 DNA follows: TGTGCCACCAGTGATGCGGAGCTAGCCGGTAATGAGCAGTTCTTC. Translation: CATSDAELAGNEQFF.

The chain has TRBV25-1 and TRBJ2-7, with D tentatively TRBD1 or TRBD2 (6 bases each). V was shortened by 7 bases and J by 6 bases, with 13 bases between the two germline ends. The CDR3 sequence is 12 residues long. Per germline, CDR1 MGHDK and CDR2 SYGVNS. The CDR3 DNA reads as TGTGCCAGCACCGGGGGCCCAAGCGAGCAGTACTTC. This encodes CASTGGPSEQYF.

This clonotype appeared many times. The J gene is TRBJ2-7, the V gene TRBV2; 10 positions agree with TRBD2. The CDR3 is made up of 15 amino acids. Germline CDR1 and CDR2: SNHLY and FYNNEI. V lost 7 bases to trimming and J lost 3 bases; unmatched junction nucleotides: 9. The CDR3 region is CASKILAGSSYEQYF. CDR3 coding DNA: TGTGCCAGCAAGATACTAGCGGGATCCAGCTACGAGCAGTACTTC.

This clonotype was recorded only once. V and J are TRBV6-1 and TRBJ2-2; 8 positions agree with TRBD1. V dropped 6 bases and J dropped 3; count of bases not matched to a gene: 6. CDR3 size: 15 residues. The germline gives CDR1 MNHNS, CDR2 SASEGT. As DNA, the CDR3 is TGTGCCAGCAGATCCGGGACAGGTGACACCGGGGAGCTGTTTTTT. It is translated as CASRSGTGDTGELFF.

This clonotype was recorded many times. The chain has TRBV11-2 and TRBJ2-2; TRBD1 might be the D (6 bases). There are 13 residues in the CDR3. Germline V gene lookup returns CDR1 SGHAT and CDR2 FQNNGV. The V gene lost 1 base and the J gene lost 6 bases, with 6 bases spanning the gap. In nucleotides, the CDR3 is TGTGCCAGCAGCTTAGCAGGGGCCGGGGAGCTGTTTTTT. Translation: CASSLAGAGELFF.

This clonotype was counted at least ten times. V usage is TRBV20-1 and J usage is TRBJ2-1, with 7 bases identical to TRBD2. Germline V gene lookup returns CDR1 DFQATT and CDR2 SNEGSKA (reference sequence). CDR3 length: 12 amino acids. The V gene end was trimmed by 7 bases and the J gene end by 8 bases; junction bases not matched to a gene: 8. CDR3 region: CSVVGRGDEQFF. CDR3 coding DNA: TGCAGTGTGGTGGGCCGGGGGGATGAGCAGTTCTTC.

This clonotype was seen just once. The junction and the germline gene differ at one end; a read error may be behind it. J is TRBJ1-1 and V is TRBV6-5; weak D call: TRBD1 (5 bases). CDR1 is MNHEY and CDR2 is SVGAGI in the germline V gene. The CDR3 has 14 amino acids. CDR3 amino acids: CASSYPGLNNEALF. In DNA, the CDR3 is TGTGCCAGCAGTTACCCAGGGCTGAACAATGAAGCTTTATTT.

Sample share makes this clonotype medium-sized. This chain links TRBV20-1 with TRBJ2-3; no clear D. The ends were cut back, 6 bases at V and 6 bases at J, with 19 bases in the middle. CDR1 DFQATT and CDR2 SNEGSKA come from the germline V gene (reference sequence). This CDR3 comprises 14 residues. CDR3 loop: CSATNGQYGDTQYF. CDR3 coding DNA: TGCAGTGCGACGAACGGTCAATATGGGGATACGCAGTATTTT.